Listed here are 25 T cell receptor beta chains from one sample, sequenced in a study of long-term antiretroviral therapy in people with HIV (dated by TCRdb to 2022 to 2024). The immunoSEQ hsTCRB v3.0 assay was used at survey level resolution for TRB variable region sequencing. In its TCRdb copy, this immuneACCESS table keeps in-frame sequences only and misses some clones. Where compared with another copy, unresolved V genes explain less than half of these, and the others have no known cause. The sample has around 30,000 clones on record, 94% of them singletons. Less than 3% of the sample goes to the ten largest clones. The sample was unsorted PBMCs, taken more than 7.1 years after starting antiretroviral therapy. The receptors come from a man aged 50 to 60 with HIV.

The genes are TRBV18 and TRBJ1-6; maybe TRBD1 (6 bases). V was pared by 5 bases and J by 6 bases, with 11 bases between. CDR3 length: 14 amino acids. The germline CDR1 and CDR2 sequences are KGHSH and LQKENI. The CDR3 loop reads CASSFGTINSPLHF. The CDR3 DNA reads TGTGCCAGCTCATTTGGGACAATTAATTCACCCCTCCACTTT. Drawing the rest from reference TRBV18 and TRBJ1-6, the complete variable domain is NAGVMQNPRHLVRRRGQEARLRCSPMKGHSHVYWYRQLPEEGLKFMVYLQKENIIDESGMPKERFSAEFPKEGPSILRIQQVVRGDSAAYFCASSFGTINSPLHFGNGTRLTVT.

This clone was found a few times. This chain uses TRBV27 with TRBJ1-1, with TRBD1 as a possible D gene (6 bases). V lost 10 bases to trimming and J lost 1 base, with 13 bases between them. Per germline, CDR1 MNHEY and CDR2 SMNVEV (reference sequence). The CDR3 is made up of 13 amino acids. The CDR3 loop is CATKSTGNTEAFF. The CDR3 nucleotides are TGTGCCACCAAATCGACAGGGAACACTGAAGCTTTCTTT.

This chain joins TRBV7-6 and TRBJ2-7; 8 nucleotides align to TRBD2. Per the germline V gene, CDR1 is SGHVS and CDR2 is FNYEAQ. CDR3 length equals 14 residues. Trimming removed 7 bases from V and 0 bases from J; junction bases left unmatched: 5. The CDR3 region has the DNA TGTGCCAGCACCAGCGGGGGCCCCTCCTACGAGCAGTACTTC. This encodes CASTSGGPSYEQYF.

The V gene is TRBV29-1, the J gene TRBJ1-2; TRBD1 might be the D (5 bases). The CDR3 runs to 11 residues. CDR1 is SQVTM and CDR2 is ANQGSEA in the germline V gene. V was shortened by 6 bases and J by 4 bases, with 9 bases between the two germline ends. CDR3 residues: CSVGDSYGYTF. CDR3 coding DNA: TGCAGCGTGGGTGACAGCTATGGCTACACCTTC.

The chain joins TRBV30 to TRBJ1-6, with D unclear. The CDR3 is 16 residues long. V shed 1 base and J shed 2 bases, with 12 bases lying between them. The germline CDR1 and CDR2 sequences are GTSNPN and SVGIG (reference sequence). As DNA, the CDR3 is TGTGCCTGGAGTGGAACAAATCCCACCTATAATTCACCCCTCCACTTT. The encoded protein is CAWSGTNPTYNSPLHF.

The chain is built from TRBV11-2 and TRBJ2-3; 9 positions agree with TRBD2. Germline V gene lookup returns CDR1 SGHAT and CDR2 FQNNGV. The CDR3 consists of 19 residues. V lost 3 bases to trimming and J lost 0 bases; unmatched junction nucleotides: 13. The CDR3 region is CASSFLLGGGVGSTDTQYF. DNA for the CDR3: TGTGCCAGCAGCTTCCTCCTGGGCGGGGGGGTAGGGAGCACAGATACGCAGTATTTT.

This rearrangement joins TRBV19 to TRBJ1-1, with D perhaps matching TRBD1 (6 bases). The germline CDR1 and CDR2 sequences are LNHDA and SQIVND (reference sequence). V was cut by 10 bases and J by 4 bases, with 16 bases left in between. The CDR3 length is 13 residues. Written as DNA, the CDR3 is TGTGCCACCTGTCAGGGGAGAGGCACTGAAGCTTTCTTT. This gives the protein CATCQGRGTEAFF.

The chain couples TRBV6-5 to TRBJ2-7, with D possibly TRBD1 on 6 matching bases. CDR3 length: 15 residues. Germline CDR1 is MNHEY and CDR2 is SVGAGI. Trimming left V 2 bases short and J 0 bases short, with 11 bases between. CDR3 residues: CASSYGTGSSYEQYF. The CDR3 DNA is TGTGCCAGCAGTTACGGAACAGGGAGCTCCTACGAGCAGTACTTC.

The chain's CDR3 is CASSASENTEAFF. The CDR3 nucleotides read TGTGCCAGCAGTGCGTCCGAGAACACTGAAGCTTTCTTT. The chain couples TRBV6-1 to TRBJ1-1, with D hard to call. The CDR3 spans 13 residues. V was pared by 4 bases and J by 1 base, with 7 bases between. Germline lookup yields CDR1 MNHNS and CDR2 SASEGT.

A few counts support this clone. The chain recombines TRBV9 with TRBJ1-2; 8 nucleotides align to TRBD1. With 0 bases clipped from V and 2 bases from J, the junction kept 0 bases outside the gene matches. Germline CDR1 and CDR2: SGDLS and YYNGEE. The CDR3 has 14 amino acids. This CDR3 reads CASSVGTGNYGYTF. The CDR3 DNA is TGTGCCAGCAGCGTAGGGACAGGGAACTATGGCTACACCTTC.

The gene calls are TRBV9 and TRBJ2-1, with TRBD2 matching 11 bases. The CDR3 is 16 residues long. Germline trimming cut 3 bases from V and 2 bases from J; bases unmatched to any gene: 4. CDR1 SGDLS and CDR2 YYNGEE come from the germline V gene. The CDR3 sequence: CASSELAGGPYNEQFF. The CDR3 bases are TGTGCCAGCAGCGAGTTAGCGGGGGGGCCCTACAATGAGCAGTTCTTC.

The chain is built from TRBV9 and TRBJ1-2, with D tentatively TRBD1 (5 bases). The V and J ends lost 0 bases and 4 bases respectively, with 10 bases between them. Germline values: CDR1 SGDLS, CDR2 YYNGEE. This CDR3 spans 14 amino acids. CDR3 sequence (DNA): TGTGCCAGCAGCGTAGAGAGAGGGACCTATGGCTACACCTTC. This gives the protein CASSVERGTYGYTF. Full variable domain (missing parts from reference TRBV9 and TRBJ1-2): DSGVTQTPKHLITATGQRVTLRCSPRSGDLSVYWYQQSLDQGLQFLIQYYNGEERAKGNILERFSAQQFPDLHSELNLSSLELGDSALYFCASSVERGTYGYTFGSGTRLTVV.

The chain is built from TRBV21-1 and TRBJ1-4; TRBD1 is the table's D call, not checked against the DNA. TRBV21-1 is an annotated pseudogene. This CDR3 contains 21 residues. This CDR3 is CASSTVFLATPPGQTNEKLFF. The CDR3 coding sequence is TGTGCCAGCAGCACCGTGTTCCTTGCGACCCCCCCGGGACAGACTAATGAAAAACTGTTTTTT.

The chain combines TRBV5-4 with TRBJ2-3; TRBD2 is a possible D gene (6 bases). The ends were cut back, 4 bases at V and 1 base at J, with 13 bases in the middle. Germline CDR1 reads SGHNT; CDR2 reads YYREEE (reference sequence). The length of the CDR3 is 15 residues. CDR3 DNA: TGTGCCAGCAGCCGGGACTTGGGAGGCACAGATACGCAGTATTTT. This encodes CASSRDLGGTDTQYF.

The chain combines TRBV6-5 with TRBJ1-2; TRBD1 is a possible D gene (6 bases). The germline V gene encodes CDR1 MNHEY and CDR2 SVGAGI. This CDR3 region has 16 residues. Trimming stripped 2 bases from V and 4 bases from J, with 17 bases between. CDR3 amino acids: CASSYRGEVGIYGYTF. Here the CDR3 DNA reads TGTGCCAGCAGTTACAGGGGGGAAGTGGGGATCTATGGCTACACCTTC.

V usage is TRBV9 and J usage is TRBJ2-7; D unclear. This CDR3 has 14 residues. V lost 0 bases and J lost 6, with 13 bases in between. Germline loops: CDR1 SGDLS, CDR2 YYNGEE. The CDR3 loop is CASSVVSDPGEQYF. CDR3 DNA: TGTGCCAGCAGCGTAGTCAGCGACCCAGGCGAGCAGTACTTC.

The CDR3 sequence is CASKGSSYEQYF. CDR3 bases: TGTGCCAGCAAGGGCAGCTCCTACGAGCAGTACTTC. The chain is built from TRBV6-1 and TRBJ2-7; no firm D call. Germline CDR1 MNHNS, CDR2 SASEGT. The CDR3 spans 12 residues. V was shortened by 7 bases and J by 0 bases, with 7 bases between the two germline ends.

This chain connects TRBV6-1 to TRBJ2-7; TRBD2 matches at 9 bases. Germline V gene data show CDR1 as MNHNS and CDR2 as SASEGT. The J segment lost 4 bases and the V segment lost 4 bases, leaving 8 bases of the junction unmatched. The CDR3 has 15 residues. CDR3 amino acids: CASSGIAGVGYEQYF. In nucleotides, the CDR3 is TGTGCCAGCAGTGGGATAGCGGGGGTGGGATACGAGCAGTACTTC.

The V and J genes are TRBV9 and TRBJ1-4; D gene uncertain. CDR1 is SGDLS and CDR2 is YYNGEE in the germline V gene. V lost 2 bases and J 5 bases, leaving 10 bases between the germline ends. CDR3 length equals 14 residues. As DNA, the CDR3 is TGTGCCAGCAGCGTCGGGAACAACAATGAAAAACTGTTTTTT. It is translated as CASSVGNNNEKLFF.

This clone was observed a single time. CDR3 nucleotide sequence: TGTGCCAGCTCACAGGGACTGAACACAGATACGCAGTATTTT. Translated, it gives CASSQGLNTDTQYF. This chain uses TRBV18 with TRBJ2-3, with a weak D call TRBD2 (6 bases). This CDR3 has 14 amino acids. Germline V gene sequence: CDR1 KGHSH, CDR2 LQKENI. V was pared by 4 bases and J by 2 bases, with 10 bases between. Looking up the rest from reference TRBV18 and TRBJ2-3 gives the full variable domain: NAGVMQNPRHLVRRRGQEARLRCSPMKGHSHVYWYRQLPEEGLKFMVYLQKENIIDESGMPKERFSAEFPKEGPSILRIQQVVRGDSAAYFCASSQGLNTDTQYFGPGTRLTVL.

The rearrangement links TRBV9 to TRBJ2-2, with D tentatively TRBD1 (6 bases). Germline CDR1 SGDLS, CDR2 YYNGEE. The CDR3 totals 13 residues. With 7 bases removed from V and 5 bases from J, the gap between germline ends came to 12 bases. This chain's CDR3 is CASGGKKTGELFF. For the CDR3, the DNA is TGTGCCAGCGGGGGCAAAAAAACCGGGGAGCTGTTTTTT. Variable domain in full (rest from reference TRBV9 and TRBJ2-2): DSGVTQTPKHLITATGQRVTLRCSPRSGDLSVYWYQQSLDQGLQFLIQYYNGEERAKGNILERFSAQQFPDLHSELNLSSLELGDSALYFCASGGKKTGELFFGEGSRLTVL.

This clone was picked up a small number of times. The chain uses TRBV19 and TRBJ1-5, with 8 bases that match TRBD1. J gave up 5 bases and V 7 bases, and 13 bases lay outside the gene matches. CDR3 length: 16 residues. In germline, CDR1 is LNHDA, CDR2 SQIVND (reference sequence). CDR3 in DNA: TGTGCCAGTAACGTCCAGGGGCAGGGGGCCCATCAGCCCCAGCATTTT. It specifies CASNVQGQGAHQPQHF.

This clone was seen once. V usage is TRBV7-7 and J usage is TRBJ2-2, with no clear D. The germline V gene encodes CDR1 SSHAT and CDR2 FNYEAQ (reference sequence). Trimming removed 1 base from V and 3 bases from J, with 6 bases in between. This CDR3 is 14 amino acids long. CDR3 amino acids: CASSLGIDTGELFF. CDR3 coding DNA: TGTGCCAGCAGCTTAGGGATTGACACCGGGGAGCTGTTTTTT.

The rearrangement uses TRBV6-1 and TRBJ2-5, with D tentatively TRBD1 or TRBD2 (5 bases each). The DNA matches TRBJ2-7 better at its end, which makes the J call doubtful. There are 14 residues in the CDR3. The germline V gene has CDR1 MNHNS and CDR2 SASEGT. This CDR3 is CASSEAAGSYEQYF. CDR3 sequence (DNA): TGTGCCAGCAGTGAAGCGGCAGGGAGCTACGAGCAGTACTTC.

This rearrangement joins TRBV5-1 to TRBJ2-3, with 7 bases aligning to TRBD2. With 0 bases clipped from V and 4 bases from J, the junction kept 2 bases outside the gene matches. The CDR3 sequence is 14 residues long. CDR1 and CDR2 from the germline V gene are SGHRS and YFSETQ. DNA for the CDR3: TGCGCCAGCAGCTTGGATACTAGCGCAGATACGCAGTATTTT. Translation gives CASSLDTSADTQYF.